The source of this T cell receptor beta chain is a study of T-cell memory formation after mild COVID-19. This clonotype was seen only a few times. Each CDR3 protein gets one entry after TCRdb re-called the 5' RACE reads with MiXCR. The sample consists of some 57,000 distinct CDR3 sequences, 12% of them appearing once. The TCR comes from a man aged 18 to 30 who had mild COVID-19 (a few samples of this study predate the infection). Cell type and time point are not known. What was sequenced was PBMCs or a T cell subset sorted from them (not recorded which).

CDR3 DNA sequence: TGTGCCAGCAGCCGGACAGAAGAGACCCAGTACTTC. As protein: CASSRTEETQYF. The chain couples TRBV12-3 or TRBV12-4 to TRBJ2-5; D might be TRBD1 (6 bases). The CDR3 covers 12 residues. V was cut by 6 bases and J by 3 bases, with 8 bases left in between.